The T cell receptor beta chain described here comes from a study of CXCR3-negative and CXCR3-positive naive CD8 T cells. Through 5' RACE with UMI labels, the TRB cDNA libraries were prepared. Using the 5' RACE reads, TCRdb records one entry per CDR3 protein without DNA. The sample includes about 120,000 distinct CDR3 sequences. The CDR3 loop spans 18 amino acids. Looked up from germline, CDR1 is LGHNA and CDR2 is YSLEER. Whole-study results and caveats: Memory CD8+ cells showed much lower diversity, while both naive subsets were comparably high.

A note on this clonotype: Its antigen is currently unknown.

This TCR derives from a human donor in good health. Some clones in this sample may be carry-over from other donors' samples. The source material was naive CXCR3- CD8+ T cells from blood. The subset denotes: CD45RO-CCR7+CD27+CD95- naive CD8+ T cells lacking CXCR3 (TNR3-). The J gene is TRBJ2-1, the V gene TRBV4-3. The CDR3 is CASSQVHPDPSSYNEQFF.